The rows below give T cell receptor beta chains drawn from one sample of a study of T cell changes during pregnancy in multiple sclerosis. The protocol was immunoSEQ multiplex PCR, while the TCRdb copy is restricted to in-frame clones and leaves out a portion. The data hold 50,000 to 65,000 clones, with 88% observed a single time. The material was peripheral blood, obtained in the first trimester of pregnancy. The origin of the receptors is a female donor with multiple sclerosis, enrolled in a pregnancy study. CDR3s leave out the opening cysteine and the closing phenylalanine or tryptophan. Fields, in order: D gene, J gene, V gene, CDR3 protein. D genes are given only for firm matches.

-	TRBJ2-7	TRBV16	ASSQSGQFFYEQY
-	TRBJ1-1	TRBV5-1	ASSSQGAAEAF
TRBD1	TRBJ1-2	TRBV2	ASSKDRAVANYGYT
TRBD1	TRBJ2-1	TRBV18	ASSPYRGLSVNEQF
-	TRBJ2-1	TRBV28	ASSLYGSSYNEQF
-	TRBJ1-1	TRBV4-3	ASSQDLRGEGLTTEAF
-	TRBJ2-2	TRBV12-1	ASSFCTSRRESNGELF
TRBD2	TRBJ2-7	TRBV6-6	ASSYVAGEVAEQY
-	TRBJ1-3	TRBV5-5	ASSLEAGYSGNTIY
TRBD2	TRBJ2-3	TRBV6-5	ASSYTGLDDTDTQY
TRBD1	TRBJ1-2	TRBV5-1	ASSSPTGGDEQGYT
-	TRBJ1-4	TRBV28	ASSFLGAREKLF
-	TRBJ2-1	TRBV5-1	ASSLTSDYSYNEQF
TRBD2	TRBJ2-3	TRBV2	ASSPTSGRIFADTQY
-	TRBJ2-7	TRBV13	ASSLAGGKSDEQY
-	TRBJ1-1	TRBV7-2	ASSHQSGGRNTEAF
TRBD1	TRBJ2-5	TRBV5-1	ASSVQGALGETQY
-	TRBJ1-5	TRBV6-6	ASSKNRAGNQPQH
-	TRBJ2-1	TRBV7-9	ASCSAGGKGYNEQF
TRBD1	TRBJ2-3	TRBV27	ASSPNFYRGYVADTQY
-	TRBJ1-1	TRBV2	ASRRGEANTEAF
-	TRBJ2-5	TRBV7-2	ASSSRTSNQETQY
-	TRBJ2-3	TRBV25-1	ASSVGGASTDTQY
TRBD2	TRBJ2-1	TRBV7-9	ASSLGTSGSVDNEQF
TRBD1	TRBJ2-7	TRBV25-1	ASSGTGGYEQY
TRBD1	TRBJ2-6	TRBV18	ASSHRGRGNSGANVLT
TRBD1	TRBJ1-2	TRBV7-9	ASSLRTGGVGDYGYT
-	TRBJ2-7	TRBV27	ASSLGGSSYEQY
TRBD1	TRBJ1-1	TRBV19	ASSSYRGMDTEAF
-	TRBJ2-2	TRBV9	ASSVTQTGELF
-	TRBJ2-5	TRBV7-7	ASSGPGETQY